This is a list of T cell receptor beta chains from one sample in a study of PD-L1 blockade in urothelial cancer. Using immunoSEQ multiplex PCR, the repertoire was profiled, and TCRdb retains in-frame clones only, with some absent. The table shows 45,000 or so clones, with approximately 82% occurring only once. Sequencing was performed on PBMCs, taken around atezolizumab (anti-PD-L1) treatment. The receptors here all came from a man between 70 and 80 years old with urothelial cancer. Each CDR3 is given with its conserved first and last residue. The order of the fields is D gene, V gene, J gene, clone size, CDR3 length, CDR3 DNA, CDR3 protein. The D gene is left open where the match is weak. Clone size is given for some rows only: seen once, a few or many times, or a class if the clone is expanded.

>.|TRBV7-6|TRBJ2-5|.|16
TGTGCCAGCAGCCACCGAGTCGGGGGGCGAGAAGAGACCCAGTACTTC
CASSHRVGGREETQYF
>.|TRBV7-2|TRBJ1-2|.|15
TGTGCCAGCAGCTTAGACAGGAATCCTAACTATGGCTACACCTTC
CASSLDRNPNYGYTF
>TRBD1|TRBV6-1|TRBJ2-7|.|14
TGTGCCAGCAGTGGACGGGACAGTACCTACGAGCAGTACTTC
CASSGRDSTYEQYF
>.|TRBV4-1|TRBJ1-1|.|15
TGCGCCAGCAGCCAACCCTCAGTACCGTACACTGAAGCTTTCTTT
CASSQPSVPYTEAFF
>TRBD1|TRBV7-9|TRBJ2-3|.|16
TGTGCCAGCAGCTTATCCAGGACAGGGTCCGCAGATACGCAGTATTTT
CASSLSRTGSADTQYF
>TRBD1|TRBV25-1|TRBJ2-3|.|12
TGTGCCAGCAGTGAAGGGACAGGGATCCAGTATTTT
CASSEGTGIQYF
>.|TRBV5-1|TRBJ1-1|.|13
TGCGCCAGCAGCTTGGCCGGCGGGTCTGAAGCTTTCTTT
CASSLAGGSEAFF
>TRBD2|TRBV7-2|TRBJ2-3|.|16
TGTGCCAGCAGCTCCGGGACTAGCCGATTAACAGATACGCAGTATTTT
CASSSGTSRLTDTQYF
>.|TRBV18|TRBJ1-1|.|16
TGTGCCAGCTCACCCAAACTTCGGACCCCTAGCAGTGAAGCTTTCTTT
CASSPKLRTPSSEAFF
>.|TRBV19|TRBJ1-5|.|15
TGTGCCAGTATGGGAGGCGCCTCGGGCAATCAGCCCCAGCATTTT
CASMGGASGNQPQHF
>TRBD2|TRBV5-1|TRBJ2-1|.|15
TGCGCCAGCAGCTTCGGAGCGGGAGGGGACAATGAGCAGTTCTTC
CASSFGAGGDNEQFF
>TRBD1|TRBV5-6|TRBJ1-1|few|17
TGTGCCAGCAGCTTGCCCACAGGGGGTGCTTTGTACACTGAAGCTTTCTTT
CASSLPTGGALYTEAFF
>TRBD1|TRBV5-4|TRBJ2-7|.|14
TGTGCCAGCAGTCGACAGGGAAGGATTTACGAGCAGTACTTC
CASSRQGRIYEQYF
>.|TRBV2|TRBJ2-3|.|14
TGTGCCAGCAGTGAAGCCCTGTCCACAGATACGCAGTATTTT
CASSEALSTDTQYF
>TRBD1|TRBV6-5|TRBJ2-2|.|15
TGTGCCAGCAGTTACTACAGGGGGGTTTTCGGGGAGCTGTTTTTT
CASSYYRGVFGELFF
>TRBD2|TRBV27|TRBJ2-1|.|16
TGTGCCAGTCACACGGGGGGAGGGGTCGCCTACAATGAGCAGTTCTTC
CASHTGGGVAYNEQFF
>TRBD2|TRBV28|TRBJ2-3|.|18
TGTGCCAGCAGTTTTGGGACTAGCGGGAGGGCCAGGGCAGATACGCAGTATTTT
CASSFGTSGRARADTQYF
>.|TRBV5-1|TRBJ1-4|once|15
TGCGCCAGCAGCCTCCGAGGAGTTGATAATGAAAAACTGTTTTTT
CASSLRGVDNEKLFF
>TRBD1|TRBV5-1|TRBJ2-5|few|16
TGCGCCAGCAGCTGGGGACTGGGACAGGACCAAGAGACCCAGTACTTC
CASSWGLGQDQETQYF
>.|TRBV19|TRBJ2-5|.|18
TGTGCCAGTAGTCCTCAGCGGGCCCGGATTACCTTAGGGGAGACCCAGTACTTC
CASSPQRARITLGETQYF
>.|TRBV6-5|TRBJ1-5|.|13
TGTGCCAGCAGCCGTAGCCTAAATCAGCCCCAGCATTTT
CASSRSLNQPQHF
>TRBD1|TRBV11-3|TRBJ2-5|once|15
TGTGCCAGCAGCTCAAGACAGGGGGGCCGGGAGACCCAGTACTTC
CASSSRQGGRETQYF
>TRBD1|TRBV2|TRBJ1-5|.|14
TGTGCCAGCAGTTTACAGGGGGCTGATCAGCCCCAGCATTTT
CASSLQGADQPQHF
>.|TRBV2|TRBJ2-1|once|16
TGTGCCAGCAGTCGAAGGCGGGTCCAGGCCTACAATGAGCAGTTCTTC
CASSRRRVQAYNEQFF